This T cell receptor (beta chain) comes out of a study of shared clonotypes between healthy human individuals. Study summary: Donors were two women and a few men aged 18 to 49.

Study findings and constraints: Among donors, sharing of clonotypes was expected to be affected by sequencing depth. The donor pool, a small one, limited the genetic and exposure-history diversity represented.

Note on this clone: Antigen specificity is unknown.

Deep was the level used in running the assay. Sequenced by immunoSEQ multiplex PCR; TCRdb stores in-frame clones only, minus some. Of a few million clones listed, around nine tenths were seen once; the top ten hold 0.13% to 0.15%. Sequencing was done on a sample of naive CD4+ T cells sorted from blood. Subset of the sample: CD45RA+ positively selected. The clonotype was recovered from a man aged 18 to 30 in good health.

CDR3 in amino acids: CASSPYQTYTGELFF. The DNA of the CDR3 is TGTGCCAGCAGCCCATACCAGACTTACACCGGGGAGCTGTTTTTT. This rearrangement joins TRBV7-2 to TRBJ2-2; D unresolved. CDR1 is SGHTA, CDR2 FQGNSA, per germline. V shed 5 bases and J shed 3 bases, with 13 bases lying between them. CDR3 length: 15 residues.